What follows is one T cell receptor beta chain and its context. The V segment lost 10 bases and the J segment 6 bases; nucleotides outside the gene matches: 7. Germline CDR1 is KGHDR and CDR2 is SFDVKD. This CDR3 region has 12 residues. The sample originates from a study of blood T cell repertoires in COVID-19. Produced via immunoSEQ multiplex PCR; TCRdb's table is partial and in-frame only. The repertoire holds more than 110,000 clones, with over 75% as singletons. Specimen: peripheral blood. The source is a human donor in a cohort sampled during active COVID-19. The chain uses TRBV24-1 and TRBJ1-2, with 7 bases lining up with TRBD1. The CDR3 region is CATPSDRDGYTF. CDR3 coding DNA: TGTGCCACTCCATCCGACAGGGATGGCTACACCTTC.